The sample holds many counts of the clone carrying this TCR beta chain. This sample is drawn from a study of patients and donors after allogeneic stem cell transplantation. Germline V gene lookup returns CDR1 SGDLS and CDR2 YYNGEE. V lost 3 bases, J lost 3 bases, and 15 bases lay in between. There are 15 residues in the CDR3. TCRdb analysed the RT-PCR reads with MiXCR anew, one entry per CDR3 protein. This table has 70,000 to 75,000 distinct CDR3 sequences, around 27% appearing once. The material sequenced was blood, either unsorted or a sorted T cell fraction (not recorded which). The TCR originated in a human donor who was either an allogeneic HSCT recipient or a stem cell or donor lymphocyte infusion donor (not recorded which). It is not recorded whose cells these are; they may come from a transplant donor. The chain links TRBV9 to TRBJ1-1, with D possibly TRBD1 on 5 matching bases. The CDR3 reads CASSARTGSDTEAFF. CDR3 nucleotide sequence: TGTGCCAGCAGCGCCCGTACAGGCTCCGACACTGAAGCTTTCTTT.